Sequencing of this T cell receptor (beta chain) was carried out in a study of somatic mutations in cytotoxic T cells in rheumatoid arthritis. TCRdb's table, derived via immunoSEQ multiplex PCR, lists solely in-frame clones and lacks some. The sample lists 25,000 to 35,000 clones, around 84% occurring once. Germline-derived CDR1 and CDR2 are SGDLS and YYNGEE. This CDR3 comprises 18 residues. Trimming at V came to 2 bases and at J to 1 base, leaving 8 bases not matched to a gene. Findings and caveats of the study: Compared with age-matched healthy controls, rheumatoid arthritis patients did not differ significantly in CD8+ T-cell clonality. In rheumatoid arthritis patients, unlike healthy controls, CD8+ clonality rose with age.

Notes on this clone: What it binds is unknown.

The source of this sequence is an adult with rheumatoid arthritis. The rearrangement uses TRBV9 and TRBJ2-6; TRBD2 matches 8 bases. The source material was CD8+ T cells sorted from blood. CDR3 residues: CASSVGRGRKSGANVLTF. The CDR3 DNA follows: TGTGCCAGCAGCGTCGGGAGGGGCAGGAAATCTGGGGCCAACGTCCTGACTTTC.